Below, 12 T cell receptor beta chains from the same sample are listed, as sequenced in a study of response to subunit inactivated influenza vaccine. TCRdb reprocessed the RT-PCR reads with MiXCR, giving one entry per CDR3 protein. The sample has 650,000 to 850,000 distinct CDR3 sequences; 14% are singletons. The sample was PBMCs from blood, taken 14 days before vaccination. These receptors all stem from a man over 45 who received an inactivated influenza vaccine.

This clonotype was observed at least ten times. Germline is not matched at one junction end, which may reflect a read error. This rearrangement joins TRBV29-1 to TRBJ2-1; 9 nucleotides align to TRBD2. The CDR3 loop spans 15 amino acids. The germline V gene encodes CDR1 SQVTM and CDR2 ANQGSEA. The CDR3, as DNA: TGCAGCGTTGAAGATGTAGCGGGAGACCCCTATGAACAGTTCTTC. This codes for CSVEDVAGDPYEQFF.

The CDR3 spells CASSLSPANTGELFF. For the CDR3, the DNA is TGTGCCAGCAGCTTATCCCCAGCGAACACCGGGGAGCTGTTTTTT. The chain joins TRBV7-9 to TRBJ2-2; unclear D gene. The CDR3 is 15 residues long. Germline-derived CDR1 and CDR2 are SEHNR and FQNEAQ (reference sequence). The germline V and J ends were trimmed by 2 bases and 0 bases, with 7 bases remaining between them. Using reference TRBV7-9 and TRBJ2-2 for the parts outside the CDR3, the full variable domain is DTGVSQNPRHKITKRGQNVTFRCDPISEHNRLYWYRQTLGQGPEFLTYFQNEAQLEKSRLLSDRFSAERPKGSFSTLEIQRTEQGDSAMYLCASSLSPANTGELFFGEGSRLTVL.

J is TRBJ2-7 and V is TRBV5-5, with 8 nucleotides matching TRBD1. V was pared by 2 bases and J by 3 bases, with 7 bases of the junction left unmatched. Germline V CDR1 and CDR2: SGHKS, YYEKEE (reference sequence). This CDR3 has 15 amino acids. CDR3 nucleotide sequence: TGTGCCAGCAGCTTAGAGACAGGGGCGCTCTACGAGCAGTACTTC. Translated, it gives CASSLETGALYEQYF.

J is TRBJ2-3 and V is TRBV9; D remains unclear. The CDR3 runs 16 residues. Trimming left V 0 bases short and J 0 bases short, with 11 bases between. Per the germline V gene, CDR1 is SGDLS and CDR2 is YYNGEE. The DNA of the CDR3 is TGTGCCAGCAGCGTAGGGTTGAGAAGTAGCACAGATACGCAGTATTTT. It specifies CASSVGLRSSTDTQYF.

This clonotype was recorded at least ten times. The rearrangement uses TRBV7-8 and TRBJ2-2, with 7 bases identical to TRBD2. CDR1 and CDR2 from the germline V gene are SGHVS and FQNEAQ. J gave up 0 bases and V 4 bases, and 5 bases lay outside the gene matches. This CDR3 comprises 16 residues. CDR3 region: CASSSKRDPNTGELFF. CDR3 nucleotides: TGTGCCAGCAGCTCCAAGCGGGACCCGAACACCGGGGAGCTGTTTTTT. The full variable domain, in which reference TRBV7-8 and TRBJ2-2 provide the parts outside the CDR3, is GAGVSQSPRYKVAKRGQDVALRCDPISGHVSLFWYQQALGQGPEFLTYFQNEAQLDKSGLPSDRFFAERPEGSVSTLKIQRTQQEDSAVYLCASSSKRDPNTGELFFGEGSRLTVL.

This clonotype showed up just a few times. V usage is TRBV7-8 and J usage is TRBJ2-2; no reliable D call. Germline CDR1 SGHVS, CDR2 FQNEAQ. The CDR3 consists of 15 residues. The V and J ends lost 5 bases and 0 bases respectively, with 10 bases between them. The CDR3 region has the DNA TGTGCCAGCAGCATGGACGGATCGAACACCGGGGAGCTGTTTTTT. Translated: CASSMDGSNTGELFF.

This clonotype turned up a few times. The chain uses TRBV12-3 or TRBV12-4 and TRBJ1-5; D gene uncertain. The CDR3 is 13 residues long. Trimming stripped 4 bases from V and 6 bases from J, with 10 bases between. CDR3 in amino acids: CASSSRSSQPQHF. CDR3 nucleotides: TGTGCCAGCAGTTCGAGGTCCAGTCAGCCCCAGCATTTT.

There are a few counts of this clonotype. The chain links TRBV27 to TRBJ1-6, with D hard to call. This CDR3 contains 15 residues. Trimming pared 3 bases from V and 1 base from J, leaving 7 bases between. CDR1 is MNHEY, CDR2 SMNVEV, per germline (reference sequence). This CDR3 reads CASSFGGSYNSPLHF. The CDR3 DNA reads as TGTGCCAGCAGTTTCGGAGGGTCCTATAATTCACCCCTCCACTTT.

This clonotype was seen a handful of times. V gene TRBV28 combines with J gene TRBJ1-5, with D possibly TRBD1 on 6 matching bases. Germline lookup yields CDR1 MDHEN and CDR2 SYDVKM. Between the trimmed V and J ends, which lost 8 bases and 4 bases, there was a span of 18 bases. The CDR3 covers 15 residues. The CDR3 here is CASRPRQVGNQPQHF. CDR3 DNA sequence: TGTGCCAGCCGCCCGCGACAGGTTGGGAATCAGCCCCAGCATTTT.

This sequence joins TRBV4-1 and TRBJ2-5, with 8 nucleotides matching TRBD1. Per the germline V gene, CDR1 is MGHRA and CDR2 is YSYEKL. The ends lost 0 bases at V and 2 bases at J; junction bases unmatched: 5. The CDR3 is made up of 16 amino acids. CDR3 loop: CASSQDRTGIQETQYF. In DNA form, the CDR3 reads TGCGCCAGCAGCCAAGATCGGACAGGGATTCAAGAGACCCAGTACTTC.

The chain combines TRBV6-2 or TRBV6-3 with TRBJ2-2; D unclear. Per the germline V gene, CDR1 is MNHEY and CDR2 is SVGEGT. The CDR3 contains 17 residues. V was clipped by 6 bases and J by 0 bases, with 17 bases between them. CDR3 loop: CASSDVYTYANTGELFF. DNA of the CDR3: TGTGCCAGCAGCGACGTGTACACCTACGCGAACACCGGGGAGCTGTTTTTT.

This chain joins TRBV29-1 and TRBJ1-1; a possible D gene is TRBD1 (6 bases). The CDR3 has 16 residues. Trimming took off 4 bases at V and 5 bases at J, with 23 bases between the two ends. Germline values: CDR1 SQVTM, CDR2 ANQGSEA. The CDR3: CSVVRPSGQGTTEAFF. CDR3 coding DNA: TGCAGCGTTGTAAGGCCTTCGGGGCAGGGGACAACTGAAGCTTTCTTT. The entire variable domain, with the rest obtained from reference TRBV29-1 and TRBJ1-1, is as follows: SAVISQKPSRDICQRGTSLTIQCQVDSQVTMMFWYRQQPGQSLTLIATANQGSEATYESGFVIDKFPISRPNLTFSTLTVSNMSPEDSSIYLCSVVRPSGQGTTEAFFGQGTRLTVV.